One and the same sample provided the 17 T cell receptor beta chains below, sequenced in a study of CD8 T cells in Susac syndrome (dated by TCRdb to the late 2010s). Libraries were made using the immunoSEQ multiplex PCR assay. RNA was extracted using the RNeasy kit, and roughly 0.5 to 1 ug of the RNA was reverse transcribed with random hexamers. Starting from the raw public reads, TCRdb applied fastp trimming at Q25, assembled clones with MiXCR and retained in-frame beta chains. Merged by CDR3 protein, the rows form single entries marked with the most common genes and DNA. The sample includes approximately 270,000 distinct CDR3 sequences, with approximately 92% observed a single time. The ten largest clones represent approximately 0.072% of the sample. Specimen: CD4+ T cells from PBMCs. The source is a human donor with multiple sclerosis.

The chain has TRBV12-5 and TRBJ2-1; 8 bases map to TRBD2. The CDR3 sequence is 14 residues long. Germline CDR1 LGHNT, CDR2 FRNRAP. V lost 3 bases, J lost 6 bases, and 4 bases stayed unmatched. CDR3 amino acids: CASGLTSGFNEQFF. DNA for the CDR3: TGTGCTAGTGGTTTAACTAGCGGCTTCAATGAGCAGTTCTTC. Complete variable domain (other parts from reference TRBV12-5 and TRBJ2-1): DARVTQTPRHKVTEMGQEVTMRCQPILGHNTVFWYRQTMMQGLELLAYFRNRAPLDDSGMPKDRFSAEMPDATLATLKIQPSEPRDSAVYFCASGLTSGFNEQFFGPGTRLTVL.

In this sample, this clonotype turned up a few times. The chain combines TRBV7-9 with TRBJ2-7; no clear D gene. Germline V gives CDR1 SEHNR, CDR2 FQNEAQ (reference sequence). The CDR3 spans 12 residues. Trimming stripped 1 base from V and 5 bases from J, with 6 bases between. The CDR3 reads CASSLVSHEQYF. CDR3 DNA: TGTGCCAGCAGCTTAGTGTCCCACGAGCAGTACTTC.

The chain couples TRBV2 to TRBJ2-7; 7 nucleotides agree with TRBD1. Losses at the gene ends were 2 bases for V and 4 bases for J; bases not matched to a gene: 5. The CDR3 covers 14 residues. Per germline, CDR1 SNHLY and CDR2 FYNNEI. The CDR3 nucleotides are TGTGCCAGCAGTGAAAAGAGGGGGCCTTACGAGCAGTACGTC. It translates to CASSEKRGPYEQYV.

This clonotype turned up a few times. This chain joins TRBV15 and TRBJ2-7, with D unresolved. CDR1 is LNHNV and CDR2 is YYDKDF in the germline V gene (reference sequence). Trimming pared 0 bases from V and 4 bases from J, leaving 7 bases between. This CDR3 contains 13 residues. The DNA for the CDR3 is TGTGCCACCAGCAGAGAGAGTCATTACGAGCAGTACGTC. It specifies CATSRESHYEQYV.

The rearrangement joins TRBV19 to TRBJ2-1; D is unclear. Trimming removed 4 bases at V and 7 bases at J, with 11 bases between. This CDR3 region has 13 residues. The V gene's germline CDR1 is LNHDA and CDR2 SQIVND (reference sequence). CDR3 nucleotides: TGTGCCAGTAGTACCTTAGACCTGAATGAGCAGTTCTTC. It translates to CASSTLDLNEQFF. Combining the CDR3 with reference TRBV19 and TRBJ2-1 gives the whole variable domain DGGITQSPKYLFRKEGQNVTLSCEQNLNHDAMYWYRQDPGQGLRLIYYSQIVNDFQKGDIAEGYSVSREKKESFPLTVTSAQKNPTAFYLCASSTLDLNEQFFGPGTRLTVL.

The chain joins TRBV29-1 to TRBJ1-2; no clear D. With 8 bases removed from V and 8 bases from J, the gap between germline ends came to 6 bases. CDR1 SQVTM and CDR2 ANQGSEA come from the germline V gene. The CDR3 loop spans 8 amino acids. The CDR3 DNA is TGCAGCCCGGGCGGCTACACCTTC. It specifies CSPGGYTF.

The DNA for the CDR3 is TGCAGCGTCTCCGAGACTACAGCTACCTTC. Its protein is CSVSETTATF. The gene calls are TRBV29-1 and TRBJ1-2; no clear D. The CDR3 extends over 10 amino acids. V was shortened by 6 bases and J by 14 bases, with 16 bases between the two germline ends. Germline-derived CDR1 and CDR2 are SQVTM and ANQGSEA.

V usage is TRBV10-3 and J usage is TRBJ1-1; no definite D call. The CDR3 totals 13 residues. Germline CDR1 and CDR2: ENHRY and SYGVKD. Trimming took 10 bases from V and 0 from J, leaving 12 bases between them. The CDR3 DNA is TGTGCCACAAGGACCGGGATGAACACTGAAGCTTTCTTT. Translated: CATRTGMNTEAFF.

Only one count was recorded for this clonotype. V gene TRBV6-5 combines with J gene TRBJ2-1, with 7 bases lining up with TRBD2. V gave up 6 bases and J gave up 4 bases; unmatched junction bases: 3. Per germline, CDR1 MNHEY and CDR2 SVGAGI. CDR3 size: 13 residues. The CDR3: CASSASGYNEQFF. The CDR3 coding sequence is TGTGCCAGCAGCGCTAGCGGTTACAATGAGCAGTTCTTC.

The chain employs TRBV27 and TRBJ2-3; 8 bases are shared with TRBD1. Germline CDR1 is MNHEY and CDR2 is SMNVEV (reference sequence). V dropped 4 bases and J dropped 1; count of bases not matched to a gene: 7. This CDR3 has 16 residues. The CDR3 spells CASSYRQGRGTDTQYF. CDR3 bases: TGTGCCAGCAGTTACCGACAGGGGCGAGGCACAGATACGCAGTATTTT.

As DNA, the CDR3 is TGCAGTGCGCGGAGGCCAGGGAGGACCCATGGCTACACCTTC. As protein: CSARRPGRTHGYTF. V is TRBV20-1 and J is TRBJ1-2, with D possibly being TRBD1 (5 bases). Germline CDR1 is DFQATT and CDR2 is SNEGSKA (reference sequence). This CDR3 is 14 amino acids long. V lost 6 bases and J 6 bases, leaving 20 bases between the germline ends.

This clonotype has more than one count but fewer than ten. The V gene is TRBV6-5, the J gene TRBJ1-2; D gene uncertain. Trimming shortened V by 2 bases and J by 6 bases, and 10 bases separated the two germline ends. CDR1 and CDR2 (germline): MNHEY, SVGAGI. The CDR3 has 13 residues. CDR3 in amino acids: CASSYGSRDGYTF. CDR3 bases: TGTGCCAGCAGTTACGGGAGCCGAGATGGCTACACCTTC.

The chain uses TRBV4-1 and TRBJ1-3; possibly TRBD1 for D (5 bases). Germline V gene data show CDR1 as MGHRA and CDR2 as YSYEKL. V lost 0 bases and J 5 bases, leaving 11 bases between the germline ends. This CDR3 spans 15 amino acids. The CDR3 here is CASSQDTGVRNTIYF. As DNA, the CDR3 is TGCGCCAGCAGCCAAGATACAGGTGTAAGAAACACCATATATTTT.

The chain combines TRBV2 with TRBJ1-2; D is possibly TRBD1 (5 bases). CDR1 and CDR2 (germline): SNHLY, FYNNEI. The CDR3 consists of 15 residues. Deletions cut 6 bases from V and 2 bases from J, with 16 bases between. The CDR3 DNA follows: TGTGCCAGCAGCCTAGACGGGGGTACCAACTATGGCTACACCTTC. It yields the protein CASSLDGGTNYGYTF.

The chain links TRBV28 to TRBJ1-1; TRBD1 is a possible D gene (6 bases). Germline loops: CDR1 MDHEN, CDR2 SYDVKM. The CDR3 has 17 amino acids. V lost 2 bases and J lost 0, with 16 bases in between. As DNA, the CDR3 is TGTGCCAGCAGTTTAACAGGGAGCGGGAGAGTGAACACTGAAGCTTTCTTT. This encodes CASSLTGSGRVNTEAFF.

The chain couples TRBV19 to TRBJ2-3; D is perhaps TRBD2 (5 bases). Trimming pared 1 base from V and 1 base from J, leaving 12 bases between. The length of the CDR3 is 16 residues. CDR1 is LNHDA and CDR2 is SQIVND in the germline V gene (reference sequence). The chain's CDR3 is CASSIAAVGGTDTQYF. The CDR3, as DNA: TGTGCCAGTAGTATAGCAGCGGTTGGAGGCACAGATACGCAGTATTTT.

The chain couples TRBV30 to TRBJ1-5; the match to TRBD1 covers 7 bases. The germline gives CDR1 GTSNPN, CDR2 SVGIG (reference sequence). V gave up 4 bases and J gave up 5 bases; unmatched junction bases: 11. The CDR3 is 15 residues long. CDR3 residues: CAWTRQGGNYQPQHF. For the CDR3, the DNA is TGTGCCTGGACTAGACAGGGCGGGAATTATCAGCCCCAGCATTTT.